Reported below is one TCR beta chain. Sequencing used immunoSEQ multiplex PCR; TCRdb keeps in-frame clones, though not all of them. This sample has about 2.4 million clones, with approximately 93% found just once. The data were taken from a study of shared clonotypes between healthy human individuals. CDR3 size: 17 residues. The germline CDR1 and CDR2 sequences are MNHEY and SMNVEV (reference sequence). Trimming took off 5 bases at V and 5 bases at J, with 22 bases between the two ends. Only Caucasian adults living in Nashville, Tennessee served as donors. The chain links TRBV27 to TRBJ2-1; D is possibly TRBD1 or TRBD2 (6 bases each). Sample: naive CD4+ T cells from PBMCs. Regarding subset: CD45RA+ positively selected. This receptor was identified in a man younger than 30 in good health. Some clones in this sample may be carry-over from other donors' samples. The CDR3 bases are TGTGCCAGCAGTCCCGAAGGGGGGAGTATCTTAAACAATGAGCAGTTCTTC. This encodes CASSPEGGSILNNEQFF.